A single sample gave rise to the 8 T cell receptor beta chains below, sequenced in a study of blood T cell repertoires in COVID-19. TCRdb's table, derived via immunoSEQ multiplex PCR, lists solely in-frame clones and lacks some. The sample has fewer than 250,000 clones, about 91% seen once. The specimen sequenced was PBMCs or T cells enriched from blood (not recorded which). These receptors were taken from a woman aged 30 to 39 with acute COVID-19.

This chain links TRBV6-5 with TRBJ2-7; tentative D call: TRBD2 (7 bases). This CDR3 is 13 amino acids long. In germline, CDR1 is MNHEY, CDR2 SVGAGI. V was shortened by 6 bases and J by 4 bases, with 13 bases between the two germline ends. The CDR3 bases are TGTGCCAGCAGGGAGAGGGGGGGGTACGAGCAGTACTTC. Translation: CASRERGGYEQYF.

V and J are TRBV6-5 and TRBJ1-1; 7 nucleotides agree with TRBD1. Trimming removed 5 bases from V and 6 bases from J; junction bases left unmatched: 6. Germline CDR1 is MNHEY and CDR2 is SVGAGI. CDR3 length: 13 residues. CDR3 region: CASSTTGTAEAFF. The CDR3 DNA follows: TGTGCCAGCAGTACGACCGGGACAGCTGAAGCTTTCTTT.

V usage is TRBV11-2 and J usage is TRBJ1-2; 9 nucleotides line up with TRBD1. The CDR3 is 15 amino acids. Germline CDR1 is SGHAT and CDR2 is FQNNGV. V gave up 5 bases and J gave up 4 bases; unmatched junction bases: 8. DNA for the CDR3: TGTGCCAGCAGCCCGGGGGGGACAGGGCCCTATGGCTACACCTTC. Residues: CASSPGGTGPYGYTF.

V gene TRBV7-9 combines with J gene TRBJ1-4, with unresolved D. CDR1 is SEHNR and CDR2 is FQNEAQ in the germline V gene (reference sequence). Trimming left V 7 bases short and J 5 bases short, with 14 bases between. This CDR3 comprises 14 residues. The CDR3, as DNA: TGTGCCAGCACCCTGGGTGACGGGAATGAAAAACTGTTTTTT. It encodes CASTLGDGNEKLFF.

This clone was seen once. The chain has TRBV5-1 and TRBJ2-2; TRBD2 aligns across 9 bases. The germline V gene encodes CDR1 SGHRS and CDR2 YFSETQ. The CDR3 sequence is 18 residues long. The V gene end was trimmed by 0 bases and the J gene end by 4 bases; junction bases not matched to a gene: 10. This CDR3 reads CASSLAAGGRRGTGELFF. The CDR3 region has the DNA TGCGCCAGCAGCTTGGCTGCGGGGGGGCGGCGAGGCACCGGGGAGCTGTTTTTT.

This chain links TRBV5-4 with TRBJ1-2; 8 nucleotides match TRBD1. Losses at the gene ends were 4 bases for V and 7 bases for J; bases not matched to a gene: 6. CDR1 and CDR2 (germline): SGHNT, YYREEE (reference sequence). The CDR3 has 13 residues. CDR3 DNA: TGTGCCAGCAGCGATCAGGGGGCTGCTGGCTACACCTTC. It specifies CASSDQGAAGYTF.

This chain links TRBV4-2 with TRBJ1-1; D possibly corresponds to TRBD1 (6 bases). The CDR3 contains 15 residues. Germline V lookup: CDR1 LGHNA, CDR2 YNFKEQ. Between the trimmed V and J ends, which lost 3 bases and 5 bases, there was a span of 16 bases. The CDR3 DNA follows: TGTGCCAGCAGCCAGATTTACAGGGTTTGGACTGAAGCTTTCTTT. Protein: CASSQIYRVWTEAFF.

The chain combines TRBV4-2 with TRBJ1-5; 9 bases align to TRBD1. V trimming: 0 bases; J trimming: 4 bases; junction bases outside the gene matches: 4. Looked up from germline, CDR1 is LGHNA and CDR2 is YNFKEQ. The CDR3 is 16 amino acids. The CDR3 coding sequence is TGTGCCAGCAGCCAAGAACAGGGGGCCTTAAATCAGCCCCAGCATTTT. The encoded protein is CASSQEQGALNQPQHF.